This T cell receptor (beta chain) originates from a study of T-cell reconstitution after alpha-beta-depleted transplantation in children. Molecular barcoding with unique molecular identifiers was used for the TCRbeta library. TCRdb redid the calling of the PCR reads with MiXCR, one entry per CDR3 protein. This table holds 500,000 to 600,000 distinct CDR3 sequences, 30% to 35% found once. Deletions cut 2 bases from V and 0 bases from J, with 14 bases between. Germline loops: CDR1 GTSNPN, CDR2 SVGIG (reference sequence). This CDR3 has 17 residues. The chain carries TRBV30 and TRBJ1-6; D is ambiguous. The material was PBMCs from the stem cell graft donor, obtained from the stem cell graft. The source is a human donor who donated a stem cell graft to a child with aplastic anemia. In DNA form, the CDR3 reads TGTGCCTGGAGTACCCGACTCCTATCCTCCTATAATTCACCCCTCCACTTT. The encoded protein is CAWSTRLLSSYNSPLHF.